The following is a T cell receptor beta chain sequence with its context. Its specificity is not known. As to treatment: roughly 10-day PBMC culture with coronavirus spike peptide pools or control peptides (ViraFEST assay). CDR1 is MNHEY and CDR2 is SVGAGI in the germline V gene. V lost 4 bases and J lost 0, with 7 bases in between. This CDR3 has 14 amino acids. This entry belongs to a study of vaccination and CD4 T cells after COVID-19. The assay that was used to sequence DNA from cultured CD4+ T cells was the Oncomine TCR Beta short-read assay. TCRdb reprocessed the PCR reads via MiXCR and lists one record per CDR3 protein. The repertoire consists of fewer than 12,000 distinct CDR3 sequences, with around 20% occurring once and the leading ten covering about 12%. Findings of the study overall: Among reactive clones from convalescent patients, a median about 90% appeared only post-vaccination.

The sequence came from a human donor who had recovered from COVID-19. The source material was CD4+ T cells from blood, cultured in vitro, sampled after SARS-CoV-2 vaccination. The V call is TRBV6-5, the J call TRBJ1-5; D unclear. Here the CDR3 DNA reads TGTGCCAGCAGTTCCAGGAGTAGCAATCAGCCCCAGCATTTT. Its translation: CASSSRSSNQPQHF.